One and the same sample provided the 5 T cell receptor beta chains below, sequenced in a study of cytomegalovirus exposure and HLA in healthy donors. PCR was performed using 60 Vbeta and 13 Jbeta primers. TCRdb's copy holds only in-frame clones and misses some; the assay was immunoSEQ multiplex PCR. The data contain 250,000 or so clones, about 84% of them singletons. Sequencing was performed on PBMCs. These receptors came from a human donor in good health.

The CDR3 sequence: CASSLEWKLADTGELFF. DNA for the CDR3: TGTGCCAGCAGCTTAGAATGGAAACTAGCGGACACCGGGGAGCTGTTTTTT. V is TRBV7-9 and J is TRBJ2-2; TRBD2 matches 8 bases. In germline, CDR1 is SEHNR, CDR2 FQNEAQ (reference sequence). The CDR3 runs to 17 residues. Trimming removed 1 base from V and 3 bases from J; junction bases left unmatched: 7.

The chain recombines TRBV29-1 with TRBJ2-5; D not certain. V was cut by 4 bases and J by 5 bases, with 11 bases left in between. The CDR3 is 12 residues long. Germline V gives CDR1 SQVTM, CDR2 ANQGSEA. The CDR3 sequence: CSVVGSTETQYF. DNA of the CDR3: TGCAGCGTTGTGGGTAGCACGGAGACCCAGTACTTC. The variable domain in full, completed from reference TRBV29-1 and TRBJ2-5, reads SAVISQKPSRDICQRGTSLTIQCQVDSQVTMMFWYRQQPGQSLTLIATANQGSEATYESGFVIDKFPISRPNLTFSTLTVSNMSPEDSSIYLCSVVGSTETQYFGPGTRLLVL.

The V call is TRBV28, the J call TRBJ2-1; weak D call: TRBD2 (6 bases). The CDR3 extends over 13 amino acids. Trimming shortened V by 6 bases and J by 10 bases, and 16 bases separated the two germline ends. CDR1 and CDR2 from the germline V gene are MDHEN and SYDVKM. CDR3 loop: CASSLGSLGEQFF. The CDR3 coding sequence is TGTGCCAGCAGCCTCGGGAGCCTGGGGGAGCAGTTCTTC.

The chain has TRBV14 and TRBJ1-1, with TRBD1 identical over 8 bases. The CDR3 is made up of 13 amino acids. The V gene's germline CDR1 is SGHDN and CDR2 FVKESK. V was pared by 5 bases and J by 10 bases, with 9 bases of the junction left unmatched. This CDR3 reads CASSYTGGTLAFF. For the CDR3, the DNA is TGTGCCAGCAGCTATACAGGGGGAACGTTAGCTTTCTTT.

This chain joins TRBV19 and TRBJ2-1, with D possibly TRBD1 on 5 matching bases. CDR1 LNHDA and CDR2 SQIVND come from the germline V gene (reference sequence). This CDR3 contains 13 residues. Trimming took 4 bases from V and 7 from J, leaving 11 bases between them. CDR3 sequence (DNA): TGTGCCAGTAGTAGGACCGACAGAAATGAGCAGTTCTTC. Its translation: CASSRTDRNEQFF.